This T cell receptor (beta chain) comes out of a study of blood T cell repertoires in COVID-19. Study-level information: Sources were T cells, B-cell-depleted T cells, or PBMCs; the material itself was cDNA or gDNA.

Germline V gene sequence: CDR1 SGHDT, CDR2 YYEEEE. This CDR3 spans 12 amino acids. V was clipped by 4 bases and J by 3 bases, with 8 bases between them. Repertoires were generated with immunoSEQ multiplex PCR, while TCRdb's copy carries only in-frame clones and drops some. Counted here are about 170,000 clones, around nine tenths occurring once; the ten biggest clones make up 3% to 4%. The chain links TRBV5-6 to TRBJ2-7; D unresolved. The sample was peripheral blood. The TCR sequence derives from a man between 65 and 80 years old with acute or convalescent COVID-19. The chain's CDR3 is CASSARLYEQYF. CDR3 in DNA: TGTGCCAGCAGCGCCCGACTCTACGAGCAGTACTTC.